This T cell receptor (beta chain) was captured in a study of CD8 T cells in ankylosing spondylitis. Whole-study results and caveats: Seemingly characteristic of ankylosing spondylitis blood was a TCR beta motif consisting of about 8 highly homologous variants.

This CDR3 is 15 amino acids long. V lost 1 base and J lost 2; bases outside the gene matches: 4. This clonotype was detected many times. Its antigen is still unknown. As the method for making TCR beta libraries, quantitative 5'-RACE with molecular barcodes was used. Via MiXCR, TCRdb re-called the 5' RACE reads, giving one row per CDR3 protein. This table holds approximately 88,000 distinct CDR3 sequences, 7.5% to 9% found once. Sequencing input: blood, either unsorted or a sorted T cell fraction (not recorded which). The rearrangement joins TRBV12-3 or TRBV12-4 to TRBJ2-7; 8 bases align to TRBD2. The receptor was isolated from a male donor with ankylosing spondylitis or in good health (not recorded which). In nucleotides, the CDR3 is TGTGCCAGCAGTTTAGACGCGGGGGGCACCTACGAGCAGTACTTC. Its protein is CASSLDAGGTYEQYF.